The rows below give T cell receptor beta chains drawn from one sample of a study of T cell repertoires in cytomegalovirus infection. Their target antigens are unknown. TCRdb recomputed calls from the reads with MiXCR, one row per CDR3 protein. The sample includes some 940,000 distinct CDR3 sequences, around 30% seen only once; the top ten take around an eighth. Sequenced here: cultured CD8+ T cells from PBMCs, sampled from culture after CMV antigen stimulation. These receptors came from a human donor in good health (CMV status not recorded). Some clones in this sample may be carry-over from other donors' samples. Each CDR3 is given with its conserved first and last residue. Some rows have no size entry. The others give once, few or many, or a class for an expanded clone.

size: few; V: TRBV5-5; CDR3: CASSFGGGSYGYTF
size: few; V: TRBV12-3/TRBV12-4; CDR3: CASRSTPGTGELFF
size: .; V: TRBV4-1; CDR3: CASSRKGQGSYEQYF
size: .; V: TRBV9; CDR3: CASSPGTQIGHTQYF
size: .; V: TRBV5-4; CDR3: CASRLRTGGRDTQYF
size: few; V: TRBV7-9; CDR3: CASSFSTGNQPQHF
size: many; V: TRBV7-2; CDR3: CASSLAYQATDTQYF
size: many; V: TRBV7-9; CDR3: CASSLYGQGFRETQYF
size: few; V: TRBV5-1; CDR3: CASSLALANQETQYF
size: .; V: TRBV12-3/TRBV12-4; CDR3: CASTQAGDSDYTF
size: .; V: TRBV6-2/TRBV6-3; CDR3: CASSYSNYLAGSYNEQFF
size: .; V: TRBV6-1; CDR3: CASSETGGAYYGYTF
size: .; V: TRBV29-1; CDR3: CSVPDRDRDFKFGYTF
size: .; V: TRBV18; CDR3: CASSPLAGTGQSYVLGTEAFF
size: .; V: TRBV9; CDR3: CASTDRANPNIQYF
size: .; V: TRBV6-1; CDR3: CASSELVSTDTQYF
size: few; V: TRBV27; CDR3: CASSIYTSGGSNYGYTF
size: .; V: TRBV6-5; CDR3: CASSHRGDSTEAFF
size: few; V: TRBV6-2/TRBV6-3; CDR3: CASSSRARFQIYGYTF
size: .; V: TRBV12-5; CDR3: CASASGLPGQETQYF
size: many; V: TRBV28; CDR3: CASSLDLQGTDTQYF
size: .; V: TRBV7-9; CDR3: CASSLTGTGDYNEQFF
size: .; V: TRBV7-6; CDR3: CASSLGVTGPMPNEELFF
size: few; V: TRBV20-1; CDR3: CSARDPWRGYNSPLHF
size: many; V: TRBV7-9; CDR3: CASSPGTGASYGTIYF
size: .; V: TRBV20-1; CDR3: CSATGYNYGYTF
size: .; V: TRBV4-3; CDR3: CASSLGSTADTQYF
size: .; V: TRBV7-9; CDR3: CASSPPQGHNEQFF
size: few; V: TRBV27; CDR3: CASSIRARTDTQYF
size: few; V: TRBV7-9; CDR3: CASSSDRDPGETQYF
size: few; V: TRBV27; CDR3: CASSLSQGGANVLTF
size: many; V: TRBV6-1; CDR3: CASSYGGSYEQYF
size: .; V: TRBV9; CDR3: CASSVPTGPNTEAFF
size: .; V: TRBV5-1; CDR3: CASSLGLPQYSNQPQHF
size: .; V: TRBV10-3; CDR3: CAISIELANTGELFF
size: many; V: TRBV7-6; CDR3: CASSLGGGYGYTF
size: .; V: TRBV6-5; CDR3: CASSDWDRVGNTGELFF
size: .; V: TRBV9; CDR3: CASSDQGLALETQYF
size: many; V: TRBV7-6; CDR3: CASSSRAQNTEAFF
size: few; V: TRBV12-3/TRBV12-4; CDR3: CASSFLAGVNSGANVLTF
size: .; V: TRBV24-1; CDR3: CATSDRALGGELFF
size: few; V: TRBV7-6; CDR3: CASSLGDITGELFF
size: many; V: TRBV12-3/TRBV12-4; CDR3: CASSLGPQNEKLFF
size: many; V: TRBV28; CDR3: CASSYRRSTEAFF
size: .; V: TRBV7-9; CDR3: CAIAPAAGAYNEQFF
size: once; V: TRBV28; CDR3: CASSPYRLQETQYF
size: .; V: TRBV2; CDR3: CASGQGEETQYF
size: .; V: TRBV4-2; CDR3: CASSRLPFRGGLDEKLFF
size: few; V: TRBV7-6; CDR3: CASSSLAGYGTGELFF
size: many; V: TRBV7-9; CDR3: CASSLGFSGSAYGYTF
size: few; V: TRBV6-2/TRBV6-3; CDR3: CASSHRDRAIYGYTF
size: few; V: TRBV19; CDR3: CASSIGLLNEQYF
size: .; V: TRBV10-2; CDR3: CASKNYEQYF
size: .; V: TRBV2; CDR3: CASSGERGSGNTIYF
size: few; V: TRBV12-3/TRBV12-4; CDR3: CASSSGGGQGWGVGYGYTF
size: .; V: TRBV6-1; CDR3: CASSGNRFQPQHF
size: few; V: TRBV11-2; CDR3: CASSFPGFETQYF
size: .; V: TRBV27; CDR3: CASSLSRGMANSPLHF
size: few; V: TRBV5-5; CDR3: CASSFYQTEAFF
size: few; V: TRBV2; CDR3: CASSEGRTSNQPQHF